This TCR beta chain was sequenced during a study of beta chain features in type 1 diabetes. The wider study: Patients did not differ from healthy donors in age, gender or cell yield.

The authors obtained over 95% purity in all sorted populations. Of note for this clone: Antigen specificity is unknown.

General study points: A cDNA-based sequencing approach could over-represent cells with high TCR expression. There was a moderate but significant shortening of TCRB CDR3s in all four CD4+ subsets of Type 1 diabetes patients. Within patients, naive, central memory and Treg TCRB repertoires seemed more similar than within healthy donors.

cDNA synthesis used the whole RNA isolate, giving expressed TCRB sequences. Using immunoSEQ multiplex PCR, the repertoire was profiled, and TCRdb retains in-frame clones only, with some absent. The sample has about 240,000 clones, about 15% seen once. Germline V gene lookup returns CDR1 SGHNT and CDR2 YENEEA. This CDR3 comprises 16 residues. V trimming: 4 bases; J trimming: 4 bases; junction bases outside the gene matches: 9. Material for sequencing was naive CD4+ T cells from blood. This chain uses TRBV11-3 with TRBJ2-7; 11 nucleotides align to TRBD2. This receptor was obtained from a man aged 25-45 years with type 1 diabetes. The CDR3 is CASSSGLAGRGYEQYF. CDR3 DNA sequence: TGTGCCAGCAGCTCCGGACTAGCGGGCCGCGGGTACGAGCAGTACTTC.